This T cell receptor beta chain is drawn from a study of OX40 agonist ivuxolimab in advanced cancers. Findings and limits, study-wide: Among patients with partial responses at 0.1-3.0 mg/kg, clonal expansion was among the lowest. Relative to CD4+, CD8+ T cells held more expanded clones on average. At doses 0.1 to 3.0 mg/kg, CD4+ and CD8+ clones expanded.

As concerns this clone: Its antigen is not identified.

Germline trimming cut 7 bases from V and 3 bases from J; bases unmatched to any gene: 9. This CDR3 spans 13 amino acids. CDR1 and CDR2 from the germline V gene are SQVTM and ANQGSEA. The table came from immunoSEQ multiplex PCR; TCRdb's copy has only in-frame clones and leaves some out. The profile shows approximately 58,000 clones, approximately 86% of them singletons. Material: CD4+ or CD8+ T cells sorted from blood, obtained in a trial of the OX40 agonist ivuxolimab. The clonotype comes from an adult with an advanced solid tumor such as melanoma, head and neck, liver or kidney cancer. This chain links TRBV29-1 with TRBJ2-7; TRBD1 aligns across 7 bases. As DNA, the CDR3 is TGCAGCGCAATGGGACAGCCCTTCTACGAGCAGTACTTC. Protein product: CSAMGQPFYEQYF.